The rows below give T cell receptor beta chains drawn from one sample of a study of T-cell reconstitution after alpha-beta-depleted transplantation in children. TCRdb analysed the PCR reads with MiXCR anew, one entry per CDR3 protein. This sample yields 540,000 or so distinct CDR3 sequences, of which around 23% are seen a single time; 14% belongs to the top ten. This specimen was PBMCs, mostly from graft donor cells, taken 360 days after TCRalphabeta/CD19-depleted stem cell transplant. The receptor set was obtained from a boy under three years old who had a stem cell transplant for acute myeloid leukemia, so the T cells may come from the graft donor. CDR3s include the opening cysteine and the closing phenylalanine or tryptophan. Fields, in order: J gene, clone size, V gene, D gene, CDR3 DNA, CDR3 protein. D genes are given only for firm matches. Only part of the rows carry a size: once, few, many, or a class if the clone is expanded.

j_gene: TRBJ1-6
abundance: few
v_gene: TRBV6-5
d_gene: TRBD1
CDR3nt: TGTGCCAGCAGTTATTCGACCAGGGGGGAATATAATTCACCCCTCCACTTT
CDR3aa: CASSYSTRGEYNSPLHF

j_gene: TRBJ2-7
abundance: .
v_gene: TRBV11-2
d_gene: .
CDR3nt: TGTGCCAGCAGAGCGGGACAGGCTTACGAGCAGTACTTC
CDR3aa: CASRAGQAYEQYF

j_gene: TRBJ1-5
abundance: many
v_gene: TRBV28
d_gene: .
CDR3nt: TGTGCCAGCAGTTTTGGACATCCCCAGCATTTT
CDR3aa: CASSFGHPQHF

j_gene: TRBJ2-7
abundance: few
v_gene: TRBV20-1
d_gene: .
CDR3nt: TGCAGTGCTAGTACAGGAAGGTGGAACGAGCAGTACTTC
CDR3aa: CSASTGRWNEQYF

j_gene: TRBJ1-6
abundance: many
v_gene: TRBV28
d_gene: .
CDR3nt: TGTGCCAGCACCCTTCAAGCACCCTATAATTCACCCCTCCACTTT
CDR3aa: CASTLQAPYNSPLHF

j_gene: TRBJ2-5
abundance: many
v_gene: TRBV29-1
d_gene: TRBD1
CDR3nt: TGCAGCGTTGAAACGGGGACAGGGGTCGGGGAGACCCAGTACTTC
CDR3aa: CSVETGTGVGETQYF

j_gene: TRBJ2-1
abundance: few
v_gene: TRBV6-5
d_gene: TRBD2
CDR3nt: TGTGCCAGCAGTTACGGTTACAGCGGGGGGTCCAATGAGCAGTTCTTC
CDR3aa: CASSYGYSGGSNEQFF

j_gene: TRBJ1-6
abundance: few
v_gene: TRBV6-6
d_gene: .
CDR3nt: TGTGCCAGCAGCGTAGAGGAGGGGTCACCCCTCCACTTT
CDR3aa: CASSVEEGSPLHF

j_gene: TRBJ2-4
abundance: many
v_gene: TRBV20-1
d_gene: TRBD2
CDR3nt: TGCAGTGCTCCGGGCGGGGGTCAGGGCAAAAACATTCAGTACTTC
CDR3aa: CSAPGGGQGKNIQYF

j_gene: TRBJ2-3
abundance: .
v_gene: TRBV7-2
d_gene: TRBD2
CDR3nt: TGTGCCAGCAGCTTAGCCCTTTGGGGGGGGGTCGATACGCAGTATTTT
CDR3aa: CASSLALWGGVDTQYF

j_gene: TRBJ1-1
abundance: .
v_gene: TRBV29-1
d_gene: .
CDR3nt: TGCAGCGCCGCCGGGACGCTAAACGCTGAAGCTTTCTTT
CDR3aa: CSAAGTLNAEAFF

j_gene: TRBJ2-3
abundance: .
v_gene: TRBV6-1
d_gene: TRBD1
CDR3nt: TGTGCCAGCAACAGACAGGGGTCTAGCACAGATACGCAGTATTTT
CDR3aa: CASNRQGSSTDTQYF

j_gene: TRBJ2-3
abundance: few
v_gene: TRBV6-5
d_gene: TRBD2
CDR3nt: TGTGCCAGCATTAGCGGGGGGACAGATACGCAGTATTTT
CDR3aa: CASISGGTDTQYF

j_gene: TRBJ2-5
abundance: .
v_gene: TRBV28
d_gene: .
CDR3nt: TGTGCCAGCAGTTTAATGTTGGGGGCCCGGGGGACCCAGTACTTC
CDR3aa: CASSLMLGARGTQYF

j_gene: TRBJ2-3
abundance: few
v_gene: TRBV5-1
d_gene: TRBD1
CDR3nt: TGCGCCAGCAGCTTCCGGGGACAGGGGATTCCAGATACGCAGTATTTT
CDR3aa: CASSFRGQGIPDTQYF

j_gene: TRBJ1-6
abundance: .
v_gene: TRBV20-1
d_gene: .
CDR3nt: TGCAGTGCTAGCCTCCAGGAGCCACATTCACCCCTCCACTTT
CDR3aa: CSASLQEPHSPLHF

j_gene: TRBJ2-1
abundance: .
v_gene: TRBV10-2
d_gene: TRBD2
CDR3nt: TGCGCCAGCAGAGAACCCTTGGGGACTAGAATGTTAAATGAGCAGTTCTTC
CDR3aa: CASREPLGTRMLNEQFF

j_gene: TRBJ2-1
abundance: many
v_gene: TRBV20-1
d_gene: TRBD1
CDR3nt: TGCAGTGCTAGAGGGGACAGGGACTACAATGAGCAGTTCTTC
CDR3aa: CSARGDRDYNEQFF

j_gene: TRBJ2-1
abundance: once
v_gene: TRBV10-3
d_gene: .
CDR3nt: TGTGCCATCAGGGGGGACCTGGGCCACAATGAGCAGTTCTTC
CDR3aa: CAIRGDLGHNEQFF

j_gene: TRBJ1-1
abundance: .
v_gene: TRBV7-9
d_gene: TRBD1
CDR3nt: TGTGCCAGCAGCGTGGACAGGGTGGTCACTGAAGCTTTCTTT
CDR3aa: CASSVDRVVTEAFF

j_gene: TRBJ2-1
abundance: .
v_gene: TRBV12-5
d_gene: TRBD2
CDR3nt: TGTGCTAGTGGTTTGGGTAGCGGGGGATACAATGAGCAGTTCTTC
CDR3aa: CASGLGSGGYNEQFF

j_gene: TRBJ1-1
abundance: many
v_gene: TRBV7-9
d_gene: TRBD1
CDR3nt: TGTGCCAGCACCCAAGGGGACAGAATGAACACTGAAGCTTTCTTT
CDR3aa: CASTQGDRMNTEAFF

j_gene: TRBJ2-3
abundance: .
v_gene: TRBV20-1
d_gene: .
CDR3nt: TGCAGCGGTCGGGGGGCCCTCACAGATACGCAGTATTTT
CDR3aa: CSGRGALTDTQYF

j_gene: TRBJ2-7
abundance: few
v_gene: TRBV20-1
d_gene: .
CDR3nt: TGCAGTGCTAGAGATTCCCCCTGGAGCTCTTCCGAGCAGTACTTC
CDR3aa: CSARDSPWSSSEQYF

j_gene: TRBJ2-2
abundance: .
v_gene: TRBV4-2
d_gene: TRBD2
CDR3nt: TGTGCCAGCAGTTCCCCGGGACTAAACACCGGGGAGCTGTTTTTT
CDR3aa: CASSSPGLNTGELFF

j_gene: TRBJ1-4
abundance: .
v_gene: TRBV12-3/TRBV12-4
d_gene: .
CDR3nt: TGTGCCAGCAGATCTGCTGGGGGTAATGAAAAACTGTTTTTT
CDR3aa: CASRSAGGNEKLFF

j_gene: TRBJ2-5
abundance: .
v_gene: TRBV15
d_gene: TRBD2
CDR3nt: TGTGCCACCAGCAGAGTACCGGGACTAGCGGGGGGCCAAGAGACCCAGTACTTC
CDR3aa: CATSRVPGLAGGQETQYF

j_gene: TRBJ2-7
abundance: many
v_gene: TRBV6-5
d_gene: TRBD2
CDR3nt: TGTGCCAGCAGTTACTCCGCCCCGACTAGCGGGATCTACGAGCAGTACTTC
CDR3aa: CASSYSAPTSGIYEQYF

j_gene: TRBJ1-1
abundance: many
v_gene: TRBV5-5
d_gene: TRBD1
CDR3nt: TGTGCCAGCAGCTTCGGACAGGGTAGAGCTTTCTTT
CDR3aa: CASSFGQGRAFF

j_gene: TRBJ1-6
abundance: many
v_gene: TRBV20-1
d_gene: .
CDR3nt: TGCAGTGCTATCGAACTATCAGGGTGGTCACCCCTCCACTTT
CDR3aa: CSAIELSGWSPLHF

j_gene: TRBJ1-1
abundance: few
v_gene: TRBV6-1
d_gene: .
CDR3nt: TGTGCCAGCAGTACCTTCGGGGGGGCGCGGAACACTGAAGCTTTCTTT
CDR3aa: CASSTFGGARNTEAFF

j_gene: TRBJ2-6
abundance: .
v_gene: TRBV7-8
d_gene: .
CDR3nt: TGTGCCAGCAGCTTTAAAACTGGGGCCAACGTCCTGACTTTC
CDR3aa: CASSFKTGANVLTF

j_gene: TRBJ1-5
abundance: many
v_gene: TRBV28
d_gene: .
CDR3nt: TGTGCCAGCAACGAACTCCAGTATAGCAATCAGCCCCAGCATTTT
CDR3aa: CASNELQYSNQPQHF

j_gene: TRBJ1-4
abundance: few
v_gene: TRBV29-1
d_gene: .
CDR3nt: TGCAGCTCCCGCGACGGCTCCAATGAAAAACTGTTTTTT
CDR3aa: CSSRDGSNEKLFF

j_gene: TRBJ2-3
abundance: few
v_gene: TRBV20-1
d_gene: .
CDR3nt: TGCAGTGCTAGAGATCAGCTAGCAACAAGGACTAGCACAGATACGCAGTATTTT
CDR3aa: CSARDQLATRTSTDTQYF

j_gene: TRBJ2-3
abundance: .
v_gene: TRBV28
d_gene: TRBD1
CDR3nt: TGTGCCAGCAGTCCCCCTCCGGGACAGCTGCCGTATTTT
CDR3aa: CASSPPPGQLPYF

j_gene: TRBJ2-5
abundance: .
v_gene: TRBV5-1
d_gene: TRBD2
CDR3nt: TGCGCCAGCAGTTTGACTAGCGGGGAGGCGGAGACCCAGTACTTC
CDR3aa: CASSLTSGEAETQYF

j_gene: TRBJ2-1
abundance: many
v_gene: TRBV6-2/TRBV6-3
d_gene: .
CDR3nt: TGTGCCAGCGCACCTTATACAGGGAGCTCCTACAATGAGCAGTTCTTC
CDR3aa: CASAPYTGSSYNEQFF

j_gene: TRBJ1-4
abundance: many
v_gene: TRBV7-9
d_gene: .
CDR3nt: TGTGCCAGCACCGACGGGGCAGGAAAACTGTTTTTT
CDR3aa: CASTDGAGKLFF

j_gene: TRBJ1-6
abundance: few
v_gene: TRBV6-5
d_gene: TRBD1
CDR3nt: TGTGCCAGCAGTTACAGACAGGGGTACAATTCACCCCTCCACTTT
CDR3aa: CASSYRQGYNSPLHF

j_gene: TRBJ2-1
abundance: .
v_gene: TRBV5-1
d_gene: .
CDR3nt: TGCGCCAGCAGCTTGTTTGTGTCCGGGCCGAACAATGAGCAGTTCTTC
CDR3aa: CASSLFVSGPNNEQFF

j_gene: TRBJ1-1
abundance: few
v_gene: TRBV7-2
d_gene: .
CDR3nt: TGTGCCAGCAGCTTACCCCAAACAGGTAGTGAAGCTTTCTTT
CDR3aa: CASSLPQTGSEAFF

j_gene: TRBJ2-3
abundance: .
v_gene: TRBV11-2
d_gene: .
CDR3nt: TGTGCCAGCAGCCACCCGGGACACAGCACAGATACGCAGTATTTT
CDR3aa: CASSHPGHSTDTQYF

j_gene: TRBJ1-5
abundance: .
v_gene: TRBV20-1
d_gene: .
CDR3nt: TGCAGTGCTAGATCACAACTGAATCAGCCCCAGCATTTT
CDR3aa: CSARSQLNQPQHF

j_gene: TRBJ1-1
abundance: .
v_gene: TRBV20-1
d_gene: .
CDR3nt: TGCAGTGCGCTTCCCACCTGGGCTGAAATGAACACTGAAGCTTTCTTT
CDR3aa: CSALPTWAEMNTEAFF

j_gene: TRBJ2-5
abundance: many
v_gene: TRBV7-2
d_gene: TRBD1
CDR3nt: TGTGCCAGCAGCTATCGAACAGGGGAAGAGACCCAGTACTTC
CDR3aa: CASSYRTGEETQYF

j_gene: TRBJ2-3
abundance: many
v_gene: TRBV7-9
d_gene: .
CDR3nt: TGTGCCAGCAGCTTAGCCCTCGGGGGATCCACAGATACGCAGTATTTT
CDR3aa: CASSLALGGSTDTQYF

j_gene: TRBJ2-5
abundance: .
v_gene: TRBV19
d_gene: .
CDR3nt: TGTGCCAGTAGTACAGACAGCGAAGAGACCCAGTACTTC
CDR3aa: CASSTDSEETQYF

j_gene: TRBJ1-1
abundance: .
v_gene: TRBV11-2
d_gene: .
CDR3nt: TGTGCCAGCAGCTTAGAGGCCGATGAAGCTTTCTTT
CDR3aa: CASSLEADEAFF

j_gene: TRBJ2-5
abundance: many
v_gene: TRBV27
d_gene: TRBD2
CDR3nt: TGTGCCAGCAGTTTATCCACTAGCGGCCAAGAGACCCAGTACTTC
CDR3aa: CASSLSTSGQETQYF

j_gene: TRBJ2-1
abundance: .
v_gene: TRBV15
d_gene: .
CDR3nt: TGTGCCACCAGCGGAAGGCGGGGGCGCTTTTCGGAGCAGTTCTTC
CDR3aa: CATSGRRGRFSEQFF

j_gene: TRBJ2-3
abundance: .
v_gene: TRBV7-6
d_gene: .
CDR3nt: TGTGCCAGCAGCCCCCTTATATGGACAGATACGCAGTATTTT
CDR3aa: CASSPLIWTDTQYF

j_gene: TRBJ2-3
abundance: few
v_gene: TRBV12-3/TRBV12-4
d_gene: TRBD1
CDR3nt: TGTGCCAGCAGTTTTAGGGGGCTGGGCACAGATACGCAGTATTTT
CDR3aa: CASSFRGLGTDTQYF